This T cell receptor beta chain was observed in a study of cytomegalovirus exposure and HLA in healthy donors. For the study at large: Out of 350 to 400 genotyped donors, 81% belonged to the Caucasian-associated ancestry cluster.

Trimming took off 4 bases at V and 4 bases at J, with 10 bases between the two ends. Looked up from germline, CDR1 is SGHTA and CDR2 is FQGNSA. The CDR3 is 13 amino acids. Study outcomes and limitations: An ancestry cluster, one associated with Asian ancestry, reportedly showed fewer N-insertions than the 666-donor mean in a later analysis. The listing of some 170 TCR beta chains classed them as cytomegalovirus-associated.

The PCR had 60 Vbeta and 13 Jbeta primers. The assay was immunoSEQ multiplex PCR, and TCRdb's table has in-frame clones only and misses some. The sample has under 200,000 clones, around 69% seen once; the top ten hold approximately 3%. This clone was seen a single time. Its specificity is not known. The receptor's source is a woman aged 25 to 45 in good health and CMV-seronegative. The chain joins TRBV7-2 to TRBJ1-2, with D possibly being TRBD1 (5 bases). Sequencing used PBMCs. The CDR3 protein is CASSSRVGYGYTF. In DNA form, the CDR3 reads TGTGCCAGCAGCTCCAGGGTCGGCTATGGCTACACCTTC. Full variable domain (remainder filled in from reference TRBV7-2 and TRBJ1-2): GAGVSQSPSNKVTEKGKDVELRCDPISGHTALYWYRQSLGQGLEFLIYFQGNSAPDKSGLPSDRFSAERTGGSVSTLTIQRTQQEDSAVYLCASSSRVGYGYTFGSGTRLTVV.